The sequence of this T cell receptor beta chain was determined in a study of blood T cell repertoires in COVID-19. Study-wide background: Samples representing acute and convalescent COVID-19 were sourced from the United States, Italy and Spain. PBMCs, B-cell-depleted T cells, or T cells were the source of the cDNA or gDNA that made up the material.

Study processing details: Estimation of nucleated cell counts was performed using reference gene primer amplification. Sequencing was performed with immunoSEQ multiplex PCR; in TCRdb, only in-frame clones are kept and a portion is missing. The V and J calls and clone size are taken from that table; D and trimming were inferred from the DNA. The sample shows a few hundred thousand clones, just over 85% of them seen only once. The V and J ends lost 7 bases and 5 bases, in that order; junction bases with no gene match: 12. In germline, CDR1 is MNHEY, CDR2 SVGAGI. The CDR3 is made up of 15 amino acids. The chain recombines TRBV6-5 with TRBJ2-7, with 9 nucleotides matching TRBD1. Sample: peripheral blood. The TCR comes from a man aged 50 to 60 with acute or convalescent COVID-19. CDR3 nucleotide sequence: TGTGCCAGCAAATCCGCCGGGACAGGGAGCGACGAGCAGTACTTC. Translation: CASKSAGTGSDEQYF.